What follows describes a single T cell receptor (beta chain). What it binds is unknown. CDR1 is SGHNT and CDR2 is YYREEE in the germline V gene (reference sequence). This CDR3 is built from 13 residues. Trimming stripped 4 bases from V and 6 bases from J, with 10 bases between. Most PBMC samples had about 520 ng input DNA in six replicates. The assay was immunoSEQ multiplex PCR, and TCRdb's table has in-frame clones only and misses some. The repertoire holds 30,000 to 40,000 clones, with just under 90% as singletons. The data originate from a study of neoadjuvant anti-PD-1 for oral cavity cancer. Looking at the study overall: Before surgery, most patients got three to four biweekly 3 mg/kg nivolumab doses. General study findings and limits: Only a few patients per response group were TCR-analyzed; validation needed. Higher pretreatment blood Treg/Th17 ratios correlated with higher pretreatment blood and lower post-treatment tumor TCRbeta clonality.

The V and J genes are TRBV5-4 and TRBJ2-2, with D tentatively TRBD1 (6 bases). The receptor was derived from a person aged 35-79 years with oral cavity squamous cell carcinoma. Sequenced here: PBMCs, sampled before nivolumab (anti-PD-1) treatment. The CDR3 DNA follows: TGTGCCAGCAGCACCAACAGGGCCGGGGAGCTGTTTTTT. Its translation: CASSTNRAGELFF.